The rows below give T cell receptor beta chains drawn from one sample of a study of blood T cell repertoires in COVID-19. Assay: immunoSEQ multiplex PCR; the TCRdb copy retains only in-frame clones and omits some. The sample has 250,000 to 300,000 clones; approximately 84% are singletons. Sequenced sample: PBMCs or T cells enriched from blood (not recorded which). The origin of the receptors is a man aged 18-30 years who had recovered from COVID-19. CDR3s include the opening cysteine and the closing phenylalanine or tryptophan. The D gene is left open where the match is weak. Only part of the rows carry a size: once, few, many, or a class if the clone is expanded.

size	length	V	D	J	DNA	CDR3
.	15	TRBV5-1	.	TRBJ2-3	TGCGCCAGCAGCTTGCGGACAGAGGGTGTAGATACGCAGTATTTT	CASSLRTEGVDTQYF
.	19	TRBV7-9	TRBD2	TRBJ2-2	TGTGCCAGCAGCTCCACGCGGGCGGGAGACGTCTGGAACACCGGGGAGCTGTTTTTT	CASSSTRAGDVWNTGELFF
.	15	TRBV7-9	TRBD1	TRBJ2-5	TGTGCCAGCAGCTCCGGGACAGGGTCTGTTGAGACCCAGTACTTC	CASSSGTGSVETQYF
.	15	TRBV2	TRBD1	TRBJ1-5	TGTGCCAGCAGTGAAGCCGGGACAGGGGACCAGCCCCAGCATTTT	CASSEAGTGDQPQHF
once	21	TRBV7-5	.	TRBJ2-1	TGTGCCAGAAGCTTCGATAGGGCAATCGGGCCGACAGGGAGGCAATTTTGGGAGCAGTTCTTC	CARSFDRAIGPTGRQFWEQFF
.	15	TRBV19	.	TRBJ1-2	TGTGCCAGTAGTCCCCTACTGGCAGGGAACTATGGCTACACCTTC	CASSPLLAGNYGYTF
.	12	TRBV30	.	TRBJ1-1	TGTGCCTGGAGGCAGAGGGATACTGAAGCTTTCTTT	CAWRQRDTEAFF
.	13	TRBV7-6	.	TRBJ2-5	TGTGCCAGCAGCTTAGGACAGCAAGAGACCCAGTACTTC	CASSLGQQETQYF
.	13	TRBV18	.	TRBJ1-2	TGTGCCAGCTCACCACGAGGGCCCTATGGCTACACCTTC	CASSPRGPYGYTF
.	12	TRBV30	.	TRBJ1-3	TGTGCCTGGGACAGCTCTGGAAACACCATATATTTT	CAWDSSGNTIYF
.	13	TRBV4-1	TRBD2	TRBJ2-7	TGCGCCAGCGGAGGGACTAGCGGGTACGAGCAGTACTTC	CASGGTSGYEQYF
.	13	TRBV19	.	TRBJ1-5	TGTGCCAGTAGAGGGCAGGGTGATCAGCCCCAGCATTTT	CASRGQGDQPQHF
.	15	TRBV4-1	TRBD1	TRBJ1-5	TGCGCCAGCAGCCCCGGACAGGGGCAAGGCCAGCCCCAGCATTTT	CASSPGQGQGQPQHF
.	17	TRBV19	TRBD1	TRBJ1-5	TGTGCCAGTAGTCCATCCGTCTTGGACAGGAAAAATCAGCCTCAGCATTTT	CASSPSVLDRKNQPQHF
.	13	TRBV29-1	.	TRBJ2-3	TGCAGCGTTCAGGGGTTTAACACAGATACGCAGTATTTT	CSVQGFNTDTQYF
.	15	TRBV3-1/TRBV3-2	TRBD2	TRBJ2-5	TGTGCCAGCAGCCAAGACACCGGGACTAGTGGGACCCAGTACTTC	CASSQDTGTSGTQYF
.	14	TRBV2	.	TRBJ1-6	TGTGCCAGCAGTGAGTCGGGTCGATATTCACCCCTCCACTTT	CASSESGRYSPLHF
few	14	TRBV24-1	TRBD1	TRBJ1-2	TGTGCCACCAGACCACAGGGGGCTAACTATGGCTACACCTTC	CATRPQGANYGYTF
.	13	TRBV5-6	.	TRBJ1-2	TGTGCCAGCAGCTCGGGACAAACAGATGGCTACACCTTC	CASSSGQTDGYTF
once	14	TRBV19	.	TRBJ1-1	TGTGCCAGTAGTACAACAGGGTATGACACTGAAGCTTTCTTT	CASSTTGYDTEAFF
.	15	TRBV27	.	TRBJ2-7	TGTGCCAGCAGTACCAGAAAACAGGGACCCTACGAGCAGTACTTC	CASSTRKQGPYEQYF
.	14	TRBV5-6	TRBD1	TRBJ1-1	TGTGCCAGCAGCTTTGGGACAGGGACCACTGAAGCTTTCTTT	CASSFGTGTTEAFF
.	17	TRBV5-1	.	TRBJ1-6	TGCGCCAGCAGCCTCCGGGAACCCGCAAATTATAATTCACCCCTCCACTTT	CASSLREPANYNSPLHF
.	15	TRBV27	.	TRBJ1-6	TGTGCCAGCAGTTCCTGGGGAGGTGGCAATTCACCCCTCCACTTT	CASSSWGGGNSPLHF
.	15	TRBV21-1	.	TRBJ2-2	TGTGCCAGCAGCAAAAGGTTTTCAGGGGCCGGGGAGCTGTTTTTT	CASSKRFSGAGELFF
.	13	TRBV29-1	.	TRBJ1-6	TGCAGCGTTCAAAGGACAGACGGTTCACCCCTCCACTTT	CSVQRTDGSPLHF
once	12	TRBV9	.	TRBJ2-3	TGTGCCAGCAACAGGCTCACAGATACGCAGTATTTT	CASNRLTDTQYF
.	15	TRBV7-9	TRBD1	TRBJ1-4	TGTGCCAGCAGCTTAGGGGACAGATTAAATGAAAAACTGTTTTTT	CASSLGDRLNEKLFF
.	14	TRBV7-8	TRBD1	TRBJ2-5	TGTGCCAGCACGCCCGGGACAGGGCAGGAGACCCAGTACTTC	CASTPGTGQETQYF
once	15	TRBV11-3	TRBD1	TRBJ2-7	TGTGCCAGCAGCTTATGGGGGACAGGGGGCTACGAGCAGTACTTC	CASSLWGTGGYEQYF
.	13	TRBV11-3	TRBD1	TRBJ2-5	TGTGCCAGCAGCAGGGACAGGCGGGAGACCCAGTACTTC	CASSRDRRETQYF
.	16	TRBV5-1	.	TRBJ1-3	TGCGCCAGCAGCTTCCCAGGGTCAGGGGCTGGAAACACCATATATTTT	CASSFPGSGAGNTIYF
.	15	TRBV11-2	TRBD2	TRBJ2-1	TGTGCCAGCAGCTTAGGGACTAGCGGGTACAATGAGCAGTTCTTC	CASSLGTSGYNEQFF
.	18	TRBV19	TRBD1	TRBJ1-5	TGTGCCAGTAGGCCAAGGGGAATGGGGACAGGGGGCAATCAGCCCCAGCATTTT	CASRPRGMGTGGNQPQHF
.	15	TRBV6-5	TRBD2	TRBJ2-1	TGTGCCAGCACCCCACTAGCGGGGGGGCAGAATGAGCAGTTCTTC	CASTPLAGGQNEQFF
.	15	TRBV5-1	TRBD2	TRBJ2-1	TGCGCCAGCAGCTTGTTGTCTAGCGGGTTCGATGAGCAGTTCTTC	CASSLLSSGFDEQFF
.	16	TRBV12-5	.	TRBJ1-4	TGTGCTAGTGGTTTGGTAGTCGGGAGGTCGGTTGAAAAACTGTTTTTT	CASGLVVGRSVEKLFF
.	13	TRBV21-1	.	TRBJ1-5	TGTGCCAGCAGCAAATGGCCAGATCAGCCCCAGCATTTT	CASSKWPDQPQHF
.	14	TRBV30	TRBD1	TRBJ1-3	TGTGCCTGGAGAGACAGGGTTTCTGGAAACACCATATATTTT	CAWRDRVSGNTIYF
.	17	TRBV5-1	TRBD1	TRBJ2-1	TGCGCCAGCAGCCCTATTTCTTCGGGACAGCCAGGAAATGAGCAGTTCTTC	CASSPISSGQPGNEQFF
.	12	TRBV19	.	TRBJ1-2	TGTGCCAGTAGTATACCGGAGAGCCGCTACACCTTC	CASSIPESRYTF
.	14	TRBV2	.	TRBJ2-5	TGTGCCAGCAGTGAAACGGACAGCCAAGAGACCCAGTACTTC	CASSETDSQETQYF
.	16	TRBV28	TRBD1	TRBJ1-3	TGTGCCAGCAGTTCGTGGACAGGAAGCTCTGGAAACACCATATATTTT	CASSSWTGSSGNTIYF
.	15	TRBV6-5	.	TRBJ2-7	TGTGCCAGCAGCCTAACGGTACAGGCGGCATACGAGCAGTACTTC	CASSLTVQAAYEQYF
.	15	TRBV2	.	TRBJ1-4	TGTGCCAGCAGTGAGGACAGCACTGGTAATGAAAAACTGTTTTTT	CASSEDSTGNEKLFF
.	14	TRBV10-1	TRBD1	TRBJ2-7	TGCGCCAGCAGTGGACAGGGGAGCCTTTACGAGCAGTACTTC	CASSGQGSLYEQYF
.	15	TRBV4-1	.	TRBJ1-1	TGCGCCAGCAGCACACGGACAGAAGTGAACACTGAAGCTTTCTTT	CASSTRTEVNTEAFF
.	12	TRBV29-1	.	TRBJ1-2	TGCAGCGTACCCAAGGGGTCAGGGGGCTACACCTTC	CSVPKGSGGYTF
.	18	TRBV18	.	TRBJ1-3	TGTGCCAGCTCCCCCATAATGACAGATCCTATCTCTGGAAACACCATATATTTT	CASSPIMTDPISGNTIYF
.	14	TRBV11-2	TRBD1	TRBJ2-3	TGTGCCAGCCGGACAGGGAGTTGGACAGATACGCAGTATTTT	CASRTGSWTDTQYF
.	15	TRBV19	.	TRBJ1-5	TGTGCCAGTAGTATCGAGAGGTATAGCAATCAGCCCCAGCATTTT	CASSIERYSNQPQHF
.	14	TRBV28	TRBD2	TRBJ2-5	TGTGCCAGCAGTGGGGGGGGGATACAAGAGACCCAGTACTTC	CASSGGGIQETQYF
.	15	TRBV6-1	.	TRBJ2-2	TGTGCCAGCAGTGAAGCGGTACAGAACACCGGGGAGCTGTTTTTT	CASSEAVQNTGELFF
.	16	TRBV11-2	TRBD1	TRBJ2-1	TGTGCCAGCAGCTTAGGGGGGACAGGGGTAAGCAATGAGCAGTTCTTC	CASSLGGTGVSNEQFF
.	14	TRBV15	.	TRBJ1-2	TGTGCCACCAGCAGAGATTTAGGGGACTATGGCTACACCTTC	CATSRDLGDYGYTF
.	16	TRBV27	TRBD1	TRBJ2-2	TGTGCCAGCAGCCTCAGGGGGTCCGCGAACACCGGGGAGCTGTTTTTT	CASSLRGSANTGELFF
few	14	TRBV5-1	.	TRBJ1-4	TGCGCCAGCAGCTTGGGACAGACTAATGAAAAACTGTTTTTT	CASSLGQTNEKLFF